The rows below give T cell receptor beta chains drawn from one sample of a study of cytomegalovirus exposure and HLA in healthy donors. TCRdb keeps only in-frame clones here, not all; method: immunoSEQ multiplex PCR. The data hold roughly 170,000 clones, with approximately 80% observed a single time. The sample was PBMCs. These receptors came from a woman aged 25 to 45 in good health and CMV-seronegative. CDR3s leave out the opening cysteine and the closing phenylalanine or tryptophan. A row's size may be missing; if present it is once, few, many or a size class.

>TRBV29-1|-|TRBJ1-5
SAWIGGQPQH
>TRBV9|-|TRBJ1-1
ASSVGQGATTEAF
>TRBV5-1|-|TRBJ2-3
ASSLMNPADTQY
>TRBV6-5|-|TRBJ1-2
ASSYNSNYGYT
>TRBV5-4|once|TRBJ2-5
ASSQGGLLGQETQY
>TRBV5-1|-|TRBJ1-2
ASSSVYTNYGYP
>TRBV7-9|-|TRBJ2-7
ASSLGGEAGGYEQY
>TRBV5-1|-|TRBJ1-5
ASSLAGMDQPQH
>TRBV7-3|-|TRBJ2-6
ASSPSLPGANVLT
>TRBV18|-|TRBJ1-4
ASSPPGQGGEKLF
>TRBV7-6|-|TRBJ1-1
ASSLAGGAGEAF
>TRBV27|-|TRBJ2-7
ASSLSGPHYEQY
>TRBV6-5|-|TRBJ2-2
ASSYGSGTGELF
>TRBV5-4|-|TRBJ1-2
ASSLGGQGGFYGYT
>TRBV5-6|-|TRBJ2-2
ASSLRGIGGELF
>TRBV19|-|TRBJ2-1
ASSISLLARAGEQF
>TRBV29-1|few|TRBJ1-1
SVYRGQVEAF
>TRBV28|-|TRBJ2-7
ASSLGGRLAGANEQY
>TRBV4-1|few|TRBJ2-5
ASSRKDSGGETQY
>TRBV5-1|-|TRBJ2-1
ASSLETGSSYNEQF
>TRBV5-1|-|TRBJ1-2
ASNPGNFYGYT
>TRBV9|-|TRBJ1-1
ASSSEWGTGGTEAF
>TRBV7-9|-|TRBJ1-5
SSSLRNQPQH
>TRBV19|many|TRBJ1-1
ASSINRGFPEAF
>TRBV7-3|-|TRBJ2-3
ASSPLGGASWDTQY
>TRBV10-3|few|TRBJ2-5
AISRQGGRETQY
>TRBV6-5|-|TRBJ2-1
ASRGAGLYNEQF
>TRBV5-1|-|TRBJ2-2
ASSLDGLPTTGELF
>TRBV28|-|TRBJ1-4
ASKEDRVPEKLF
>TRBV27|-|TRBJ1-5
ASSTDPGQGWQPQH
>TRBV28|-|TRBJ2-3
ASSLTNTLAEAQY
>TRBV19|-|TRBJ2-7
ASSILLAGGHDEQY
>TRBV7-9|-|TRBJ2-2
ASSPQTGELF
>TRBV20-1|-|TRBJ1-1
SAKSMQVAF